The present T cell receptor beta chain was sequenced within a study of Ad26.COV2.S vaccination and SARS-CoV-2 variants. Overall study: Participants got Ad26.COV2.S intramuscularly, once or twice 56 days apart.

In the case of this clone: Its antigen is unknown.

Trimming pared 4 bases from V and 6 bases from J, leaving 11 bases between. This CDR3 spans 13 amino acids. In germline, CDR1 is SGHNT, CDR2 YYREEE (reference sequence). The method was immunoSEQ multiplex PCR; TCRdb's version includes in-frame clones alone and lacks a portion of them. The sample gives about 400,000 clones, 70% to 90% of which show up once; approximately 3.7% is in the top ten. Treatment meaning: around 19 received Ad26.COV2.S at low or high dose, single or two shots; several received placebo; per-sample allocation not given. Material that was analyzed had been drawn on day 63 after the first vaccine or placebo injection. Study-wide points: Measures of TCR breadth and depth may have fallen short of total T cell responses. Placebo and vaccine recipients had non-spike TCR breadth that was similar.

The genes are TRBV5-4 and TRBJ2-1; D is unclear. The input for sequencing was peripheral blood, taken in a trial of Ad26.COV2.S vaccine versus placebo. The origin of this receptor is a person aged 18-60 years who received the Ad26.COV2.S COVID-19 vaccine or a placebo. The CDR3 DNA reads as TGTGCCAGCAGCGAAACATGGGGCAATGAGCAGTTCTTC. Translation: CASSETWGNEQFF.